Shown below are 21 T cell receptor beta chains from a single sample sequenced in a study of T cell changes during pregnancy in multiple sclerosis. Profiled with immunoSEQ multiplex PCR; TCRdb holds only in-frame clones, not every one. The repertoire holds about 98,000 clones, with roughly 94% as singletons. The source material was peripheral blood, sampled after pregnancy. The receptors were gathered from a female donor in good health, enrolled as a control in a pregnancy study.

The V gene is TRBV7-2, the J gene TRBJ2-5; the match to TRBD2 covers 7 bases. This CDR3 spans 14 amino acids. Germline values: CDR1 SGHTA, CDR2 FQGNSA. The trim removed 5 bases at V and 1 base at J, leaving 4 bases unmatched. The CDR3 region is CASSLLALQETQYF. CDR3 in DNA: TGTGCCAGCAGCCTACTAGCGCTCCAAGAGACCCAGTACTTC.

The rearrangement links TRBV6-5 to TRBJ1-1; D gene uncertain. V lost 0 bases, J lost 5 bases, and 7 bases lay in between. Germline V gene lookup returns CDR1 MNHEY and CDR2 SVGAGI. The CDR3 totals 13 residues. The CDR3 DNA is TGTGCCAGCAGTTACTCTACAGTGACTGAAGCTTTCTTT. Translated, it gives CASSYSTVTEAFF.

The chain employs TRBV7-2 and TRBJ2-7; no reliable D call. Deletions cut 1 base from V and 3 bases from J, with 10 bases between. CDR3 length: 14 residues. CDR1 SGHTA and CDR2 FQGNSA come from the germline V gene. CDR3 in DNA: TGTGCCAGCAGCTTAGTGCACAGAAGCTACGAGCAGTACTTC. Amino acid sequence: CASSLVHRSYEQYF.

This rearrangement joins TRBV29-1 to TRBJ2-1; possible D gene TRBD2, 6 bases. Trimming left V 3 bases short and J 6 bases short, with 18 bases between. Germline V lookup: CDR1 SQVTM, CDR2 ANQGSEA. This CDR3 contains 15 residues. CDR3 DNA: TGCAGCGTTGATATGCCTGGGGGAGGTGGCAATGAGCAGTTCTTC. Its protein is CSVDMPGGGGNEQFF.

The V gene is TRBV6-5, the J gene TRBJ2-1; 10 bases map to TRBD1. V lost 5 bases, J lost 7 bases, and 8 bases stayed unmatched. CDR1 and CDR2 (germline): MNHEY, SVGAGI. The CDR3 has 15 residues. CDR3 amino acids: CASSNRQGALNEQFF. In DNA form, the CDR3 reads TGTGCCAGCAGTAACCGACAGGGGGCATTGAATGAGCAGTTCTTC.

The chain recombines TRBV5-1 with TRBJ2-5; 7 nucleotides line up with TRBD1. Germline CDR1 SGHRS, CDR2 YFSETQ. The CDR3 spans 14 residues. The trim removed 5 bases at V and 3 bases at J, leaving 7 bases unmatched. CDR3 region: CASSSGTVKETQYF. CDR3 DNA sequence: TGCGCCAGCAGTTCCGGGACAGTCAAAGAGACCCAGTACTTC.

This chain connects TRBV11-1 to TRBJ2-5; D perhaps matches TRBD1 (6 bases). The V gene's germline CDR1 is SGHAT and CDR2 FQDESV (reference sequence). This CDR3 is 14 amino acids long. V lost 4 bases to trimming and J lost 5 bases, with 14 bases between them. In nucleotides, the CDR3 is TGTGCCAGCAGCTCTGACAGGCGGTGGGAGACCCAGTACTTC. Translated: CASSSDRRWETQYF.

The table lists this clone with a count of one. V and J are TRBV7-9 and TRBJ1-2, with D unresolved. V was clipped by 3 bases and J by 6 bases, with 11 bases between them. This CDR3 is 13 amino acids long. Per the germline V gene, CDR1 is SEHNR and CDR2 is FQNEAQ (reference sequence). CDR3 protein: CASSFNIRDGYTF. In DNA form, the CDR3 reads TGTGCCAGCAGCTTCAATATCCGAGATGGCTACACCTTC.

Details on this clone: The sample contains more than one DNA sequence encoding this CDR3. The gene calls are TRBV6-6 and TRBJ2-3; D uncertain. CDR1 is MNHNY and CDR2 is SVGAGI in the germline V gene (reference sequence). V was clipped by 3 bases and J by 1 base, with 11 bases between them. The CDR3 is 15 residues long. The CDR3 sequence is CASSYLGRRTDTQYF. As DNA, the CDR3 is TGTGCCAGCAGTTATTTGGGCCGACGCACAGATACGCAGTATTTT.

The chain joins TRBV7-2 to TRBJ2-2; D unresolved. V shed 5 bases and J shed 0 bases, with 13 bases lying between them. This CDR3 is built from 16 residues. The germline V gene has CDR1 SGHTA and CDR2 FQGNSA. The CDR3 loop is CASSPWVAANTGELFF. CDR3 bases: TGTGCCAGCAGCCCCTGGGTAGCAGCGAACACCGGGGAGCTGTTTTTT.

The gene calls are TRBV4-1 and TRBJ2-3; TRBD2 agrees at 11 bases. Germline values: CDR1 MGHRA, CDR2 YSYEKL. V gave up 4 bases and J gave up 2 bases; unmatched junction bases: 2. This CDR3 is 15 amino acids long. The CDR3 coding sequence is TGCGCCAGCAGCCGGGGACTAGCGGACACAGATACGCAGTATTTT. As protein: CASSRGLADTDTQYF.

This chain's CDR3 is CASSLIFSTNEKLFF. The CDR3 DNA follows: TGTGCCAGCAGTTTAATATTCTCAACTAATGAAAAACTGTTTTTT. The rearrangement links TRBV6-5 to TRBJ1-4, with unresolved D. Germline values: CDR1 MNHEY, CDR2 SVGAGI. The V end was cut by 4 bases, the J end by 0 bases, with 9 bases between. CDR3 length equals 15 residues.

This chain connects TRBV20-1 to TRBJ2-1; 8 bases agree with TRBD2. This CDR3 region has 11 residues. CDR1 DFQATT and CDR2 SNEGSKA come from the germline V gene (reference sequence). The CDR3 loop is CSPRGGNEQFF. CDR3 DNA: TGCAGCCCTCGGGGGGGCAATGAGCAGTTCTTC.

CDR3 loop: CASSRPPGGTEAFF. CDR3 DNA: TGTGCCAGCAGCCGTCCCCCAGGGGGCACTGAAGCTTTCTTT. The chain joins TRBV5-4 to TRBJ1-1; 7 nucleotides line up with TRBD1. V gave up 4 bases and J gave up 4 bases; unmatched junction bases: 7. The CDR3 is 14 amino acids. Germline lookup yields CDR1 SGHNT and CDR2 YYREEE (reference sequence).

In this sample, this clone turned up once. The V call is TRBV7-8, the J call TRBJ1-1; 7 nucleotides align to TRBD1. The V segment lost 1 base and the J segment 4 bases; nucleotides outside the gene matches: 12. Germline lookup yields CDR1 SGHVS and CDR2 FQNEAQ. There are 17 residues in the CDR3. The chain's CDR3 is CASSLGIGGSRSTEAFF. The CDR3 bases are TGTGCCAGCAGCTTAGGTATAGGGGGCAGTCGGAGCACTGAAGCTTTCTTT.

The gene calls are TRBV7-2 and TRBJ1-2, with 8 bases matching TRBD1. Germline CDR1 SGHTA, CDR2 FQGNSA. The CDR3 contains 16 residues. Trimming removed 1 base from V and 3 bases from J; junction bases left unmatched: 7. This CDR3 reads CASSLVGQTGDYGYTF. CDR3 coding DNA: TGTGCCAGCAGCTTAGTGGGCCAGACAGGGGACTATGGCTACACCTTC.

The rearrangement uses TRBV6-1 and TRBJ1-1; 10 bases are shared with TRBD1. CDR1 is MNHNS, CDR2 SASEGT, per germline. V shed 3 bases and J 5 bases; nucleotides not matched to a gene: 3. The CDR3 is 14 residues long. The CDR3 protein is CASSEAGQGTEAFF. The CDR3 coding sequence is TGTGCCAGCAGTGAGGCGGGACAGGGGACTGAAGCTTTCTTT.

The chain recombines TRBV10-3 with TRBJ1-2, with D maybe TRBD1 (5 bases). This CDR3 is 14 amino acids long. Germline CDR1 reads ENHRY; CDR2 reads SYGVKD. The V and J ends lost 3 bases and 4 bases respectively, with 12 bases between them. CDR3 sequence reads: CAISDFGDSYGYTF. CDR3 DNA sequence: TGTGCCATCAGTGATTTTGGTGACAGCTATGGCTACACCTTC.

V usage is TRBV15 and J usage is TRBJ1-1; maybe TRBD1 (5 bases). V was pared by 5 bases and J by 3 bases, with 16 bases between. Per the germline V gene, CDR1 is LNHNV and CDR2 is YYDKDF (reference sequence). CDR3 length equals 15 residues. The CDR3 here is CATSPRFDSYTEAFF. The CDR3 DNA reads as TGTGCCACCAGCCCCCGATTCGACAGTTACACTGAAGCTTTCTTT.

This clone has just one count. The chain uses TRBV7-4 and TRBJ1-1; D is perhaps TRBD1 (5 bases). Germline CDR1 SGHVT, CDR2 SQSDAQ. This CDR3 comprises 17 residues. Trimming stripped 7 bases from V and 3 bases from J, with 24 bases between. The CDR3 bases are TGTGCCAGCACACCGACGGGGGAGGACACGTATGACACTGAAGCTTTCTTT. This encodes CASTPTGEDTYDTEAFF.

This clone was recorded only once. This chain joins TRBV6-4 and TRBJ2-1; TRBD2 matches at 10 bases. In germline, CDR1 is MRHNA, CDR2 SNTAGT. The CDR3 has 15 amino acids. Trimming removed 6 bases from V and 10 bases from J; junction bases left unmatched: 12. The CDR3 reads CASSSRPGLANEQFF. The CDR3, as DNA: TGTGCCAGCAGCTCCCGCCCGGGACTAGCGAACGAGCAGTTCTTC.